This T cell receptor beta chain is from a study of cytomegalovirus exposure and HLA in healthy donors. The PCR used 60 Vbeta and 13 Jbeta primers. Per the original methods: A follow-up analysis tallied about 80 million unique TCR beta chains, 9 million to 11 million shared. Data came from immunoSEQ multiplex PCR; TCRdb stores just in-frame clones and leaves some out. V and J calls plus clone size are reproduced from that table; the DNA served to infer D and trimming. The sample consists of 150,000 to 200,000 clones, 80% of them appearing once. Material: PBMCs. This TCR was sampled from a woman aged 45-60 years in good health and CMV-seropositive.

This chain's CDR3 is CASSDRTSRRAFF. CDR3 DNA: TGTGCCAGCAGCGACAGGACCTCACGCAGGGCTTTCTTT. This chain links TRBV27 with TRBJ1-1; a possible D gene is TRBD1 (6 bases). This CDR3 region has 13 residues. Looked up from germline, CDR1 is MNHEY and CDR2 is SMNVEV (reference sequence). Trimming took 6 bases from V and 11 from J, leaving 19 bases between them.